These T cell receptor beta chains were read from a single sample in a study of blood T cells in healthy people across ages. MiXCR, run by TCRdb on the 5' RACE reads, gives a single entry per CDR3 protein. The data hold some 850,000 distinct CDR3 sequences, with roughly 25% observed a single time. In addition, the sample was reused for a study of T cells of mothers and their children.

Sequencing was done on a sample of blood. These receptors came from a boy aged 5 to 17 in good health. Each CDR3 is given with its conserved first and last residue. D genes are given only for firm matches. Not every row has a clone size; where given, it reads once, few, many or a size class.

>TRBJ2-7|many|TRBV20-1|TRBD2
CSAASGEVGEQYF
TGCAGTGCGGCGAGCGGGGAAGTTGGCGAGCAGTACTTC
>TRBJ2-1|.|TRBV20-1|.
CSASFGLHNEQFF
TGCAGTGCTAGCTTTGGACTACACAATGAGCAGTTCTTC
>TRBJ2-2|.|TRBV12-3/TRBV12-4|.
CASSPQATNPNTGELFF
TGTGCCAGCAGTCCTCAGGCTACGAACCCGAACACCGGGGAGCTGTTTTTT
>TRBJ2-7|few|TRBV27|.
CASSFSGIHEQYF
TGTGCCAGCAGTTTTTCGGGGATCCACGAGCAGTACTTC
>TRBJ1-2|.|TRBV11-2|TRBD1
CASSFRHQGAVRDYGYTF
TGTGCCAGCAGCTTCCGACACCAGGGGGCTGTACGTGACTATGGCTACACCTTC
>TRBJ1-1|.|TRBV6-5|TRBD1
CASRPGQETEAFF
TGTGCCAGCAGGCCGGGACAGGAAACTGAAGCTTTCTTT
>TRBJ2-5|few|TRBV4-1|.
CASSQGTFQETQYF
TGCGCCAGCAGCCAGGGGACTTTCCAAGAGACCCAGTACTTC
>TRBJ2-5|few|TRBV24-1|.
CATSDSRGQETQYF
TGTGCCACCAGTGATTCCCGGGGCCAAGAGACCCAGTACTTC
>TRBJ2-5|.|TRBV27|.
CASSIRLQGETRYF
TGTGCCAGCAGTATCAGGTTGCAGGGCGAGACCCGGTACTTC
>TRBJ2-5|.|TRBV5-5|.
CASTGGRAGQETQYF
TGTGCCAGCACGGGCGGCCGGGCGGGACAAGAGACCCAGTACTTC
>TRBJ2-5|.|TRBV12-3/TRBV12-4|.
CASSLQYNEHFF
TGTGCCAGCAGTTTACAGTACAATGAGCACTTCTTC
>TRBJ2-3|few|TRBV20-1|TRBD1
CSAATGSTDTQYF
TGCAGTGCCGCGACAGGGAGCACAGATACGCAGTATTTT
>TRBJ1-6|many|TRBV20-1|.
CSARQGVDSPLHF
TGCAGTGCTAGACAGGGAGTCGATTCACCCCTCCACTTT
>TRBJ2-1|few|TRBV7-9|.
CASSSILTRENEQFF
TGTGCCAGCAGCTCCATCTTGACTAGAGAGAATGAGCAGTTCTTC
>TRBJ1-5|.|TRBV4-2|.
CASSQEGLGNQPQHF
TGTGCCAGCAGCCAAGAGGGGCTGGGCAATCAGCCCCAGCATTTT
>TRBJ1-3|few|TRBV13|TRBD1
CASRLGTGVGNTIYF
TGTGCCAGCAGATTGGGGACAGGGGTTGGAAACACCATATATTTT
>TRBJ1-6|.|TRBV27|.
CASTDRPSSYNSPLHF
TGTGCCAGCACCGACAGGCCGAGCTCCTATAATTCACCCCTCCACTTT
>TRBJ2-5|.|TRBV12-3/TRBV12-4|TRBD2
CASSSTPGGQTQYF
TGTGCCAGCAGTTCGACGCCGGGGGGGCAGACCCAGTACTTC
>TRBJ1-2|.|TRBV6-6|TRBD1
CASRFPGQGLPLYGYTF
TGTGCCAGCAGATTTCCGGGACAGGGGCTTCCCCTCTATGGTTACACCTTC
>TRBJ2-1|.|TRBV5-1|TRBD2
CASRGGGAIYNEQFF
TGCGCCAGCAGGGGCGGGGGGGCCATCTACAATGAGCAGTTCTTC
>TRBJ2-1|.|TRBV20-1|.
CSASAGSNEQFF
TGCAGTGCGTCGGCAGGGAGCAATGAGCAGTTCTTC
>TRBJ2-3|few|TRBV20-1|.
CSASRTDTQYF
TGCAGTGCTTCTCGGACAGATACGCAGTATTTT
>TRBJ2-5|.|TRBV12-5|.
CASGQGGVAETQYF
TGTGCTAGTGGTCAAGGCGGGGTAGCAGAGACCCAGTACTTC
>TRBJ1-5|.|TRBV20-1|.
CSVSNSGVQPQHF
TGCAGTGTCTCAAATTCAGGGGTGCAGCCCCAGCATTTT
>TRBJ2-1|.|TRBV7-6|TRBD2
CASSSRGAGGRVGYNEQFF
TGTGCCAGCAGCTCGAGGGGCGCGGGGGGCCGGGTAGGCTACAATGAGCAGTTCTTC
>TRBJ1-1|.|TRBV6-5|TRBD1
CASSYWDRAGATEAFF
TGTGCCAGCAGTTATTGGGACAGAGCCGGGGCAACTGAAGCTTTCTTT
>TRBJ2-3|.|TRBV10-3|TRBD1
CAISGTAGGYTDTQYF
TGTGCCATCAGTGGGACAGCAGGGGGTTACACAGATACGCAGTATTTT
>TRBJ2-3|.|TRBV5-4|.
CASSLEAAAGSDTQYF
TGTGCCAGCAGCCTTGAAGCGGCTGCAGGGTCAGATACGCAGTATTTT
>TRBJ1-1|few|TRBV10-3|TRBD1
CAISAGTGTNTEAFF
TGTGCCATCAGTGCGGGGACAGGGACGAACACTGAAGCTTTCTTT
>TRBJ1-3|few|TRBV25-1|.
CASKLGAGNTIYF
TGTGCCAGCAAACTTGGGGCTGGAAACACCATATATTTT
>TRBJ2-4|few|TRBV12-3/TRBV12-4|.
CASSSSGTVKNIQYF
TGTGCCAGCAGTTCCTCCGGGACTGTCAAAAACATTCAGTACTTC
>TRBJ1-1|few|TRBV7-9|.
CASSLHSMNTEAFF
TGTGCCAGCAGCTTACACAGTATGAACACTGAAGCTTTCTTT
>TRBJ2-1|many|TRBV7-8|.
CASSLADPSYNEQFF
TGTGCCAGCAGCTTAGCGGACCCCTCCTACAATGAGCAGTTCTTC
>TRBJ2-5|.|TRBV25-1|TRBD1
CASSDLPKGGPQETQYF
TGTGCCAGCAGTGACCTCCCGAAAGGGGGCCCCCAAGAGACCCAGTACTTC
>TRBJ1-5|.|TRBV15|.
CATSNSVQPQHF
TGTGCCACCAGCAATTCTGTCCAGCCCCAGCATTTT
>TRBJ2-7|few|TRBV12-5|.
CASGLVLGLASYEQYF
TGTGCTAGTGGTTTGGTATTAGGACTCGCCTCCTACGAGCAGTACTTC
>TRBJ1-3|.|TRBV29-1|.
CRLTGGRGNTIYF
TGCAGGCTTACCGGGGGGAGAGGAAACACCATATATTTT
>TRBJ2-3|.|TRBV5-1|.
CASSILANRADTQYF
TGCGCCAGTTCCATTTTAGCGAATCGGGCAGATACGCAGTATTTT
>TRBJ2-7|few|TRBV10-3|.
CATQKSSYEQYF
TGTGCCACACAGAAAAGCTCCTACGAGCAGTACTTC
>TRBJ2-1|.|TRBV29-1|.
CSVAKNRDSYNEQFF
TGCAGCGTCGCGAAAAACAGGGACTCCTACAATGAGCAGTTCTTC
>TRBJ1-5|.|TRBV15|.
CATSRDSLKPQHF
TGTGCCACCAGCAGGGACAGTTTGAAGCCCCAGCATTTT
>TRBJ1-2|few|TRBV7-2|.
CASSLGTDSSYTF
TGTGCCAGCAGCTTGGGGACGGACAGCAGCTACACCTTC
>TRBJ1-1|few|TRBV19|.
CASSGRSEAFF
TGTGCCAGTAGTGGGCGAAGTGAAGCTTTCTTT
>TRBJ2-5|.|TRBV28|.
CASNGKETQYF
TGTGCCAGCAACGGGAAAGAGACCCAGTACTTC
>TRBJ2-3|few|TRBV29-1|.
CSVEQYKEYF
TGCAGCGTTGAACAATATAAAGAGTATTTT
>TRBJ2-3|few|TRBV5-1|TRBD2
CASSLVLAGGGDTQYF
TGCGCCAGCAGCTTGGTCCTAGCGGGGGGAGGCGATACGCAGTATTTT
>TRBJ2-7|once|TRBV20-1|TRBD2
CSATSPTSGSGSSYEQYF
TGCAGTGCCACCTCTCCGACTAGCGGGAGTGGGAGTTCTTACGAGCAGTACTTC